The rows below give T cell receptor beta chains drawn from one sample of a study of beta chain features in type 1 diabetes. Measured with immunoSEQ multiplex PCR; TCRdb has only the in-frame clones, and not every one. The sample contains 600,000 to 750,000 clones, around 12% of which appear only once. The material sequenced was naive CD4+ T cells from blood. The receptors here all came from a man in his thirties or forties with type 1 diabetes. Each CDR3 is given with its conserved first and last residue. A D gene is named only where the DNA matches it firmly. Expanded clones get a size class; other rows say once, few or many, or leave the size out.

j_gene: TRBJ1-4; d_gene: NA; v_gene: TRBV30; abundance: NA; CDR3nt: TGTGCCTGGAGTGAGGGTACTAGAGATGAAAAACTGTTTTTT; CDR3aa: CAWSEGTRDEKLFF
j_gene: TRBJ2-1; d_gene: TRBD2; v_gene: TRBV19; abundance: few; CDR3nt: TGTGCCAGTAGCTATAGCGGGCAGGGAAGGATCGGATACAATGAGCAGTTCTTC; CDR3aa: CASSYSGQGRIGYNEQFF
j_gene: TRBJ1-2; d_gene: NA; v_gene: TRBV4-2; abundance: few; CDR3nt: TGTGCCAGCAGCCAAGATCGGGACGGGGGGCAAGATGGCTACACCTTC; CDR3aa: CASSQDRDGGQDGYTF
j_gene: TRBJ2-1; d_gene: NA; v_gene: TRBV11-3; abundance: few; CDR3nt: TGTGCCAGCAGCCGCACGCAGGTTAAACCTTCCAGCTCCTACAATGAGCAGTTCTTC; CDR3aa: CASSRTQVKPSSSYNEQFF
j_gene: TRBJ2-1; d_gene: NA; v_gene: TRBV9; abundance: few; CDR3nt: TGTGCCAGCAGCTCAGGGGGGTCTTACAATGAGCAGTTCTTC; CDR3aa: CASSSGGSYNEQFF
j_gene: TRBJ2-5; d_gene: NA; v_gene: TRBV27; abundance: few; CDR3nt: TGTGCCAGCAGTCCGCAGGTTCTAGAGACCCAGTACTTC; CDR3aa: CASSPQVLETQYF
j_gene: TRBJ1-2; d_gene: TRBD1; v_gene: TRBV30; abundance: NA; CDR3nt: TGTGCCTGGAGTGGAATGGGACAGGGATTTTTCTATGGCTACACCTTC; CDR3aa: CAWSGMGQGFFYGYTF
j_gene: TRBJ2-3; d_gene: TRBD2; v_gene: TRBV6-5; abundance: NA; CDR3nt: TGTGCCAGCACTGACCCAGCGGGGATCCAGGGTACGCAGTATTTT; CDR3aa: CASTDPAGIQGTQYF
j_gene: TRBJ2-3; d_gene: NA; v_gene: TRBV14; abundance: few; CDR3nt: TGTGCCAGCAGCCATAGGGACTTAAGACTCACAGATACGCAGTATTTT; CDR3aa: CASSHRDLRLTDTQYF
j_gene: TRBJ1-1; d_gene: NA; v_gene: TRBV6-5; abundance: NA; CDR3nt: TGTGCCAGCACCCCAGTGCAGGGGAAGAACACTGAAGCTTTCTTT; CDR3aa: CASTPVQGKNTEAFF
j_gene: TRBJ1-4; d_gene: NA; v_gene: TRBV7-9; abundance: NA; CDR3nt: TGTGCCAGCAGCCCTCAAGGTTCGTCTAATGAAAAACTGTTTTTT; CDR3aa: CASSPQGSSNEKLFF
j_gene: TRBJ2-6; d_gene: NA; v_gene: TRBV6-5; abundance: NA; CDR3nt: TGTGCCAGCAGTTACGAACGGAGTCCTGGGGCCAACGTCCTGACTTTC; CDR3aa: CASSYERSPGANVLTF
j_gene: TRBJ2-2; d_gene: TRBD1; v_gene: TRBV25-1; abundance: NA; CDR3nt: TGTGCCAGCAGTACCCCCGGGACAGGGATTACCGGGGAGCTGTTTTTT; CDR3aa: CASSTPGTGITGELFF
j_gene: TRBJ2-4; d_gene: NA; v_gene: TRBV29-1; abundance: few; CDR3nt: TGCAGCGTTGCTGGGGAGCCAAAAAACATTCAGTACTTC; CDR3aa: CSVAGEPKNIQYF
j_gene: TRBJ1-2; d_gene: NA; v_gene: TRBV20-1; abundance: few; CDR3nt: TGCAGTGCTAGTGTTCTCAGGGGCTACACCTTC; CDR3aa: CSASVLRGYTF
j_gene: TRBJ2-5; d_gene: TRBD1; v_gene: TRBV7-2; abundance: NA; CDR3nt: TGTGCCAGCAGCTTAGCGGGACAGTACCAAGAGACCCAGTACTTC; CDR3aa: CASSLAGQYQETQYF
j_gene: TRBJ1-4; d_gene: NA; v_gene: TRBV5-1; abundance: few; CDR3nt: TGCGCCAGCAGCCGACCCGACACTACTGGGGAAAAACTGTTTTTT; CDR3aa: CASSRPDTTGEKLFF
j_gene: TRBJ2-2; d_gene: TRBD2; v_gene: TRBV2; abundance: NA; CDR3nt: TGTGCCAGCAAGACTAGCCAGAACACCGGGGAGCTGTTTTTT; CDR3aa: CASKTSQNTGELFF
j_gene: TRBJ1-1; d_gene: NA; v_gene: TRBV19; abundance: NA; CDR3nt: TGTGCCAGTAGTAGAACGACTCTGAACACTGAAGCTTTCTTT; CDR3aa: CASSRTTLNTEAFF
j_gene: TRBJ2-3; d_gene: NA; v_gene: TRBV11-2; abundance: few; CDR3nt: TGTGCCAGCAGCTTGGGGCAGGGGGGAGATACGCAGTATTTT; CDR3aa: CASSLGQGGDTQYF
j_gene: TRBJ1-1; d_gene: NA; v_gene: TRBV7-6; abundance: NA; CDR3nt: TGTGCCAGCAGCTTTGGGCCCGTGAACACTGAAGCTTTCTTT; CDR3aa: CASSFGPVNTEAFF
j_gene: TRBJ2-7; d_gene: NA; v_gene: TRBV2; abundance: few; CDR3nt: TGTGCCAGCAGCAGGGCCTACGAGCAGTACTTC; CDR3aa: CASSRAYEQYF
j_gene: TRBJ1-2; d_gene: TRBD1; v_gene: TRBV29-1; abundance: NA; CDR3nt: TGCAGCGTGGGTCAGGGGGCGGAGAACTATGGCTACACCTTC; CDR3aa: CSVGQGAENYGYTF
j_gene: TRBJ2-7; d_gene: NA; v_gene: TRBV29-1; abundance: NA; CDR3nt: TGCAGCGTCCAGGGTTTGGGGCAGGTTAACTACGAGCAGTACTTC; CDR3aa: CSVQGLGQVNYEQYF
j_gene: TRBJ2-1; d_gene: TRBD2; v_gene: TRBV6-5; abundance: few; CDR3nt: TGTGCCAGCACCAGCGGGGCCTCCTACAATGAGCAGTTCTTC; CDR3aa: CASTSGASYNEQFF
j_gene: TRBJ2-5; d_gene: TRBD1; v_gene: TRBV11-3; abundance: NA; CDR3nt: TGTGCCAGCAGCCCGCAGGGGGCCATAGCTTTAGAGACCCAGTACTTC; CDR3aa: CASSPQGAIALETQYF
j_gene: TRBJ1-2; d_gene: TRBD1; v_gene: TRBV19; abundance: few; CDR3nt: TGTGCCAGTAGTACACGGACAGGGCAGAATAACTATGGCTACACCTTC; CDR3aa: CASSTRTGQNNYGYTF
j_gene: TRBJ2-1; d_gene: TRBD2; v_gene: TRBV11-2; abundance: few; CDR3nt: TGTGCCAGCAGCTGGCCTGGGACTAGCTCTATCAATGAGCAGTTCTTC; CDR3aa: CASSWPGTSSINEQFF
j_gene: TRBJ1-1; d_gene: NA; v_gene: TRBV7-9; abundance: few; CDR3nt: TGTGCCAGCAGCTTAGCCCAGATGAACACTGAAGCTTTCTTT; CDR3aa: CASSLAQMNTEAFF
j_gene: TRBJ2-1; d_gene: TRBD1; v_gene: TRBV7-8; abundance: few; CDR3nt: TGTGCCAGCAGCCCGGACAGGGGACTCTACAATGAGCAGTTCTTC; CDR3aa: CASSPDRGLYNEQFF
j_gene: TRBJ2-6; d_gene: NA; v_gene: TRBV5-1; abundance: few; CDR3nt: TGCGCCAGCACCCTTATAGACATATCTGGGGCCAACGTCCTGACTTTC; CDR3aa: CASTLIDISGANVLTF
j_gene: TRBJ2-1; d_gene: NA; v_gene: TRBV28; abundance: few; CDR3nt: TGTGCCAGCAGCGGGCCAAACTCCTACAATGAGCAGTTCTTC; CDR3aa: CASSGPNSYNEQFF
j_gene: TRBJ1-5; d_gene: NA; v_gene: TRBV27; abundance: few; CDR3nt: TGTGCCAGCAGTCCCATTGGAGAGCGGGCACGCAATCAGCCCCAGCATTTT; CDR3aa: CASSPIGERARNQPQHF